The next 24 T cell receptor beta chains were all read from a single sample in a study of T cell repertoires in cytomegalovirus infection. TCRdb called the reads again in MiXCR, with one record for every CDR3 protein. The table records some 180,000 distinct CDR3 sequences, roughly a sixth of them present only once. What was sequenced was CD8+ T cells from PBMCs. These receptors were taken from a human donor in good health (CMV status not recorded). Some clones in this sample may be carry-over from other donors' samples.

This clonotype turned up a few times. The gene calls are TRBV28 and TRBJ2-5; 14 positions agree with TRBD2. V lost 2 bases and J lost 5; bases outside the gene matches: 7. CDR3 length: 17 residues. Germline CDR1 is MDHEN and CDR2 is SYDVKM. This CDR3 is CASSLRLAGGPRETQYF. The DNA for the CDR3 is TGTGCCAGCAGTTTAAGACTAGCGGGGGGGCCCCGGGAGACCCAGTACTTC.

In its sample, this clonotype was seen a few times. The rearrangement uses TRBV7-8 and TRBJ2-5; D not resolved. This CDR3 contains 13 residues. Germline V gene data show CDR1 as SGHVS and CDR2 as FQNEAQ. The ends were cut back, 4 bases at V and 5 bases at J, with 11 bases in the middle. The chain's CDR3 is CASSSPRRETQYF. CDR3 DNA: TGTGCCAGCAGCTCCCCTCGGCGGGAGACCCAGTACTTC.

The rearrangement uses TRBV12-3 or TRBV12-4 and TRBJ2-7; D gene unclear. Trimming stripped 4 bases from V and 6 bases from J, with 13 bases between. This CDR3 is built from 13 residues. Here the CDR3 reads CASSSRTPGEQYF. DNA of the CDR3: TGTGCCAGCAGTTCCCGGACCCCTGGCGAGCAGTACTTC.

The rearrangement joins TRBV6-2 or TRBV6-3 to TRBJ1-1; unclear D gene. The germline V gene has CDR1 MNHEY and CDR2 SVGEGT. V gave up 5 bases and J gave up 8 bases, with 15 bases separating them. There are 13 residues in the CDR3. CDR3 in DNA: TGTGCCAGCAGTGGGTTTGAAGAGAGGGAAGCTTTCTTT. Translating it yields CASSGFEEREAFF.

The V gene is TRBV6-2 or TRBV6-3, the J gene TRBJ2-2; D is possibly TRBD1 (6 bases). The CDR3 length is 17 residues. Trimming cost V 2 bases and J 2 bases, with 15 bases left between them. CDR1 and CDR2 (germline): MNHEY, SVGEGT. In nucleotides, the CDR3 is TGTGCCAGCAGTTACAGCCCTGGACAGAGAAACACCGGGGAGCTGTTTTTT. Protein: CASSYSPGQRNTGELFF.

The rearrangement links TRBV28 to TRBJ2-7; TRBD1 agrees at 8 bases. The J segment lost 4 bases and the V segment lost 5 bases, leaving 10 bases of the junction unmatched. CDR1 is MDHEN and CDR2 is SYDVKM in the germline V gene. The CDR3 spans 15 residues. The CDR3 DNA reads as TGTGCCAGCAGTCCAGAGACAGGGGTGGTGTACGAGCAGTACTTC. Protein: CASSPETGVVYEQYF.

The CDR3 DNA reads TGTGCCAGCAGGACCGCGACCTACGAGCAGTACTTC. Translating it yields CASRTATYEQYF. The rearrangement joins TRBV5-6 to TRBJ2-7; no clear D gene. From germline, CDR1 is SGHDT and CDR2 YYEEEE. V was pared by 5 bases and J by 2 bases, with 8 bases between. The CDR3 contains 12 residues. Filled out from reference TRBV5-6 and TRBJ2-7, the complete variable domain reads DAGVTQSPTHLIKTRGQQVTLRCSPKSGHDTVSWYQQALGQGPQFIFQYYEEEERQRGNFPDRFSGHQFPNYSSELNVNALLLGDSALYLCASRTATYEQYFGPGTRLTVT.

This clonotype was seen more than once but under ten times. Written as DNA, the CDR3 is TGTGCCAGCAGTTACTCCCTAATCTGGGGTTACAATGAGCAGTTCTTC. Amino acid sequence: CASSYSLIWGYNEQFF. This rearrangement joins TRBV6-8 to TRBJ2-1; the D is unclear. Trimming stripped 0 bases from V and 4 bases from J, with 13 bases between. The length of the CDR3 is 16 residues. Germline CDR1 reads MNHGY; CDR2 reads SAAAGT.

The sample holds a few counts of this clonotype. The chain has TRBV6-2 or TRBV6-3 and TRBJ1-2; 7 bases are shared with TRBD1. This CDR3 comprises 15 residues. The V gene's germline CDR1 is MNHEY and CDR2 SVGEGT. The V gene end was trimmed by 4 bases and the J gene end by 3 bases; junction bases not matched to a gene: 8. Here the CDR3 DNA reads TGTGCCAGCAGTTCCGCACAGGGGACCCACTATGGCTACACCTTC. Its translation: CASSSAQGTHYGYTF.

V and J are TRBV28 and TRBJ1-5, with D unresolved. V lost 3 bases and J lost 6, with 15 bases in between. The CDR3 totals 15 residues. Germline V gene sequence: CDR1 MDHEN, CDR2 SYDVKM. The CDR3 spells CASSFGEVSGQPQHF. CDR3 nucleotides: TGTGCCAGCAGTTTCGGGGAGGTATCGGGTCAGCCCCAGCATTTT.

This clonotype was counted a few times. CDR3 coding DNA: TGCGCCAGCAGCTCCTTCACTGAAGCTTTCTTT. This gives the protein CASSSFTEAFF. The chain links TRBV5-1 to TRBJ1-1; D not certain. Germline V CDR1 and CDR2: SGHRS, YFSETQ. V was pared by 3 bases and J by 4 bases, with 4 bases between. The CDR3 runs 11 residues.

The V gene is TRBV20-1, the J gene TRBJ2-5; possible D gene TRBD2, 6 bases. The V end lost 0 bases, the J end lost 7 bases, and 12 bases lay between the germline ends. The CDR3 is 13 residues long. The germline V gene encodes CDR1 DFQATT and CDR2 SNEGSKA (reference sequence). In DNA form, the CDR3 reads TGCAGTGCTAGAGAGTCCCGGGGGAGGACCCAGTACTTC. Its protein is CSARESRGRTQYF.

This clonotype was seen more than once but under ten times. The V call is TRBV9, the J call TRBJ1-2; 7 bases match TRBD1. In germline, CDR1 is SGDLS, CDR2 YYNGEE. The CDR3 consists of 16 residues. The junction had 9 bases not matched to a gene; V was cut back by 2 bases and J by 2 bases. CDR3 sequence (DNA): TGTGCCAGCAGCGTTGCCCCACTGACAGGGAACTATGGCTACACCTTC. This encodes CASSVAPLTGNYGYTF.

J is TRBJ2-1 and V is TRBV2; the D call may be TRBD1 or TRBD2 (5 bases each). Germline CDR1 SNHLY, CDR2 FYNNEI. V dropped 4 bases and J dropped 7 bases, with 17 bases sitting between them. The CDR3 has 15 residues. The CDR3 DNA reads TGTGCCAGCAGTGTGACCCGTAGAGGGGAAAATGAGCAGTTCTTC. Residues: CASSVTRRGENEQFF.

This clonotype has just a few counts. The genes are TRBV12-3 or TRBV12-4 and TRBJ2-1; perhaps TRBD2 as D (6 bases). The germline V and J ends were trimmed by 3 bases and 0 bases, with 12 bases remaining between them. There are 16 residues in the CDR3. DNA of the CDR3: TGTGCCAGCAGTTTGCCGGGACTGAGCTCCTACAATGAGCAGTTCTTC. This translates into CASSLPGLSSYNEQFF.

The chain recombines TRBV7-6 with TRBJ2-7; D is unresolved. The CDR3 runs to 13 residues. The V gene's germline CDR1 is SGHVS and CDR2 FNYEAQ. V lost 10 bases and J 0 bases, leaving 13 bases between the germline ends. CDR3 sequence: CATSAEVSYEQYF. In DNA, the CDR3 is TGTGCCACTTCGGCAGAAGTCTCCTACGAGCAGTACTTC. Based on the CDR3 plus reference TRBV7-6 and TRBJ2-7, the full variable domain is GAGVSQSPRYKVTKRGQDVALRCDPISGHVSLYWYRQALGQGPEFLTYFNYEAQQDKSGLPNDRFSAERPEGSISTLTIQRTEQRDSAMYRCATSAEVSYEQYFGPGTRLTVT.

The chain links TRBV13 to TRBJ2-5; D is uncertain. V was clipped by 5 bases and J by 4 bases, with 14 bases between them. Germline CDR1 and CDR2: PRHDT and FYEKMQ (reference sequence). The CDR3 is 14 amino acids. In DNA, the CDR3 is TGTGCCAGCAGCCTGGGCAACAGAGGAGAGACCCAGTACTTC. It specifies CASSLGNRGETQYF.

The chain joins TRBV18 to TRBJ1-5; D uncertain. The CDR3 spans 15 residues. The germline V and J ends were trimmed by 2 bases and 4 bases, with 12 bases remaining between them. Germline V CDR1 and CDR2: KGHSH, LQKENI. The CDR3: CASSPDTALNQPQHF. In DNA form, the CDR3 reads TGTGCCAGCTCACCAGATACGGCGCTTAATCAGCCCCAGCATTTT.

The J gene is TRBJ1-2, the V gene TRBV6-2 or TRBV6-3; D ambiguous. Germline CDR1 reads MNHEY; CDR2 reads SVGEGT. Between the trimmed V and J ends, which lost 0 bases and 6 bases, there was a span of 2 bases. This CDR3 region has 11 residues. CDR3 coding DNA: TGTGCCAGCAGTTACTCGAATGGCTACACCTTC. This codes for CASSYSNGYTF.

This clonotype was seen more than once but under ten times. The chain employs TRBV24-1 and TRBJ2-3; 8 bases match TRBD1. The CDR3 is 18 amino acids. The V gene end was trimmed by 4 bases and the J gene end by 2 bases; junction bases not matched to a gene: 13. Germline V gene lookup returns CDR1 KGHDR and CDR2 SFDVKD. The CDR3 nucleotides are TGTGCCACCAGTGACCCCTCAGGACAGGGACAGCTCACAGATACGCAGTATTTT. This sequence encodes CATSDPSGQGQLTDTQYF.

The V gene is TRBV25-1, the J gene TRBJ2-5; D is perhaps TRBD1 (6 bases). The CDR3 has 15 amino acids. CDR1 and CDR2 from the germline V gene are MGHDK and SYGVNS. V lost 4 bases, J lost 2 bases, and 14 bases lay in between. CDR3 region: CASSGGQGSQETQYF. DNA of the CDR3: TGTGCCAGCAGTGGGGGGCAGGGGTCTCAAGAGACCCAGTACTTC.

The CDR3: CSVGDFQETQYF. The DNA for the CDR3 is TGCAGCGTTGGGGACTTCCAAGAGACCCAGTACTTC. This rearrangement joins TRBV29-1 to TRBJ2-5; tentatively, D is TRBD2 (6 bases). V lost 4 bases to trimming and J lost 1 base, with 7 bases between them. The CDR3 contains 12 residues. CDR1 is SQVTM, CDR2 ANQGSEA, per germline.

In this sample, this clonotype turned up a few times. This chain links TRBV6-2 or TRBV6-3 with TRBJ2-7, with 8 nucleotides matching TRBD1. Trimming took 3 bases from V and 4 from J; bases not matched to a gene: 8. The length of the CDR3 is 15 residues. CDR1 MNHEY and CDR2 SVGEGT come from the germline V gene. The CDR3: CASSYSTGTGYEQYF. In nucleotides, the CDR3 is TGTGCCAGCAGTTATTCGACCGGGACAGGATACGAGCAGTACTTC.

The chain is built from TRBV4-3 and TRBJ2-1, with TRBD2 matching over 8 bases. This CDR3 is built from 16 residues. The V gene's germline CDR1 is LGHNA and CDR2 YSLEER. V gave up 4 bases and J gave up 1 base; unmatched junction bases: 6. In nucleotides, the CDR3 is TGCGCCAGCAGCCGGACTCGGGGGGGATCCTACAATGAGCAGTTCTTC. This sequence encodes CASSRTRGGSYNEQFF.